The next 29 T cell receptor beta chains were all read from a single sample in a study of monozygotic twins with inflammatory bowel disease. For each CDR3 protein, TCRdb gives one entry from its re-call of the 5' RACE reads, without DNA. Its clone listing holds 330,000 or so distinct CDR3 sequences. The sample consisted of blood. The origin of the receptors is a human donor with ulcerative colitis or Crohn's disease, or a healthy co-twin of an affected twin (not recorded which).

This CDR3 is CASSHNRADEQFF. The genes are TRBV7-9 and TRBJ2-1; TCRdb's assignment of TRBD1 cannot be checked, as there is no DNA. The V gene's germline CDR1 is SEHNR and CDR2 FQNEAQ (reference sequence). The CDR3 consists of 13 residues.

This chain uses TRBV20-1 with TRBJ2-1; TCRdb returns TRBD1, unconfirmable since there is no DNA. In germline, CDR1 is DFQATT, CDR2 SNEGSKA (reference sequence). This CDR3 region has 12 residues. The CDR3 region is CSACLDYNEQFF.

The V gene is TRBV7-2, the J gene TRBJ2-3; TCRdb's D gene call, TRBD1, goes unchecked for lack of DNA. CDR3 length: 15 amino acids. Germline V gives CDR1 SGHTA, CDR2 FQGNSA. The CDR3 spells CASSLENRGTDTQYF.

This sequence joins TRBV11-2 and TRBJ1-2; with no DNA, the TCRdb D assignment of TRBD1 cannot be verified. Germline V CDR1 and CDR2: SGHAT, FQNNGV. The CDR3 has 17 amino acids. Here the CDR3 reads CASRSLRRYRGHYGYTF.

This chain joins TRBV12-3 or TRBV12-4 and TRBJ1-2. This CDR3 is built from 15 residues. CDR3: CASSFKVSAAIGYTF.

The rearrangement joins TRBV30 to TRBJ1-1. CDR3 length: 13 amino acids. Looked up from germline, CDR1 is GTSNPN and CDR2 is SVGIG (reference sequence). CDR3: CAWRTSMNTEAFF.

The chain carries TRBV20-1 and TRBJ2-3; TCRdb designates TRBD1, a call that cannot be tested without DNA. The CDR3 consists of 14 residues. Germline assignment: CDR1 DFQATT and CDR2 SNEGSKA (reference sequence). The CDR3 sequence is CSAGKDRDADTQYF.

The chain combines TRBV5-1 with TRBJ1-6; TCRdb's D gene call, TRBD1, goes unchecked for lack of DNA. The CDR3 runs 13 residues. In germline, CDR1 is SGHRS, CDR2 YFSETQ. CDR3 residues: CASRTGTDSPLHF. Based on the CDR3 plus reference TRBV5-1 and TRBJ1-6, the full variable domain is KAGVTQTPRYLIKTRGQQVTLSCSPISGHRSVSWYQQTPGQGLQFLFEYFSETQRNKGNFPGRFSGRQFSNSRSEMNVSTLELGDSALYLCASRTGTDSPLHFGNGTRLTVT.

The chain has TRBV20-1 and TRBJ2-3. The CDR3 is made up of 16 amino acids. Germline V gives CDR1 DFQATT, CDR2 SNEGSKA (reference sequence). The CDR3 here is CSASTSSGSRGDTQYF.

The rearrangement links TRBV29-1 to TRBJ2-3; TCRdb outputs TRBD2, but without DNA this stays unchecked. The CDR3 is made up of 14 amino acids. Germline V gene sequence: CDR1 SQVTM, CDR2 ANQGSEA. The CDR3 is CSVDSPATGFAQYF.

The CDR3 protein is CASSQEPAGADTQYF. The chain combines TRBV4-1 with TRBJ2-3; TCRdb names TRBD1, which stays unverified in the absence of DNA. Germline CDR1 reads MGHRA; CDR2 reads YSYEKL. This CDR3 has 15 amino acids.

The V and J genes are TRBV6-2 or TRBV6-3 and TRBJ2-1; TCRdb picks TRBD2, but there is no DNA to check that call. Germline assignment: CDR1 MNHEY and CDR2 SVGEGT. This CDR3 is 17 amino acids long. The CDR3 loop reads CASSYGAGGSSYNEQFF.

The chain links TRBV12-3 or TRBV12-4 to TRBJ2-7; with no DNA, the TCRdb D assignment of TRBD2 cannot be verified. This CDR3 comprises 15 residues. The CDR3 spells CASRALDSAAYEQYF.

The chain uses TRBV5-6 and TRBJ2-1. There are 13 residues in the CDR3. Germline CDR1 reads SGHDT; CDR2 reads YYEEEE. CDR3 amino acids: CASSLAAFNEQFF.

The CDR3 sequence: CASSCRWGAGYGYTF. The V gene is TRBV28, the J gene TRBJ1-2; TCRdb indicates TRBD1, and absent DNA this call remains unverified. The CDR3 loop spans 15 amino acids. CDR1 is MDHEN and CDR2 is SYDVKM in the germline V gene.

The CDR3 sequence: CASSSRTDRQQFF. The gene calls are TRBV7-3 and TRBJ2-1; TCRdb's assignment of TRBD1 cannot be checked, as there is no DNA. Germline CDR1 and CDR2: SGHTA and FQGTGA. CDR3 size: 13 residues.

V usage is TRBV20-1 and J usage is TRBJ2-7; as DNA is missing, the TRBD2 call by TCRdb cannot be tested. The CDR3 length is 13 residues. Germline loops: CDR1 DFQATT, CDR2 SNEGSKA (reference sequence). The CDR3 here is CSAPSTRSYEQYF.

This sequence joins TRBV2 and TRBJ2-2; lacking DNA, the TRBD2 call made by TCRdb goes unchecked. The V gene's germline CDR1 is SNHLY and CDR2 FYNNEI. CDR3 length: 15 amino acids. The CDR3 spells CASSDLGAGTGELFF.

The V and J genes are TRBV12-3 or TRBV12-4 and TRBJ1-5. The CDR3 is 13 amino acids. The CDR3: CVSSLKSNQPQHF.

V gene TRBV6-4 combines with J gene TRBJ2-2; absent DNA, TCRdb's TRBD2 call cannot be checked. CDR1 is MRHNA and CDR2 is SNTAGT in the germline V gene. This CDR3 contains 15 residues. CDR3: CASSDSASGTGELFF.

The chain is built from TRBV5-1 and TRBJ1-2. The CDR3 totals 15 residues. Germline V lookup: CDR1 SGHRS, CDR2 YFSETQ. CDR3 residues: CASSLSWGTNYGYTF.

The chain links TRBV18 to TRBJ2-7; the D call of TRBD1 rests on TCRdb alone, since no DNA is present to check it. This CDR3 has 13 residues. Per the germline V gene, CDR1 is KGHSH and CDR2 is LQKENI. The CDR3 is CASSPVGGYEQYF.

The V gene is TRBV15, the J gene TRBJ1-2; TCRdb reports TRBD1, a call that lacks DNA to check it against. CDR3 length equals 15 residues. Germline V lookup: CDR1 LNHNV, CDR2 YYDKDF (reference sequence). The CDR3 sequence: CATSRGGQGTYGYTF.

The chain is built from TRBV7-2 and TRBJ1-5; the D call of TRBD1 rests on TCRdb alone, since no DNA is present to check it. CDR1 is SGHTA and CDR2 is FQGNSA in the germline V gene. CDR3 size: 16 residues. The CDR3 protein is CASSLAPGTGYQPQHF.

The chain is built from TRBV27 and TRBJ1-2. In germline, CDR1 is MNHEY, CDR2 SMNVEV (reference sequence). This CDR3 has 12 amino acids. CDR3 loop: CASRRDLYGYTF.

This chain uses TRBV27 with TRBJ2-7; TCRdb's D call, TRBD1, is unchecked because there is no DNA. Germline assignment: CDR1 MNHEY and CDR2 SMNVEV (reference sequence). CDR3 size: 15 residues. The CDR3 loop is CASSLPGRWPYEQYF.

The chain recombines TRBV5-4 with TRBJ1-2; TCRdb proposes TRBD1, but this gene call is untestable without DNA. Looked up from germline, CDR1 is SGHNT and CDR2 is YYREEE (reference sequence). This CDR3 has 15 residues. This chain's CDR3 is CASSPSTGRYVSYTF.

The chain links TRBV20-1 to TRBJ2-1; with no DNA, the TCRdb D assignment of TRBD1 cannot be verified. Germline loops: CDR1 DFQATT, CDR2 SNEGSKA (reference sequence). The CDR3 totals 15 residues. The CDR3 region is CSARDLRGGGNEQFF.

The chain links TRBV6-1 to TRBJ2-2. CDR1 is MNHNS, CDR2 SASEGT, per germline. The CDR3 covers 14 residues. The CDR3 spells CASTSYPNTGELFF.